The sample holds one count of the clone carrying this T cell receptor beta chain. Its target is not known. Germline V gene sequence: CDR1 SGHDT, CDR2 YYEEEE. V dropped 2 bases and J dropped 4; count of bases not matched to a gene: 3. The CDR3 contains 16 residues. Sequenced by immunoSEQ multiplex PCR; TCRdb stores in-frame clones only, minus some. The table shows about 1 million clones, with around 74% occurring only once. Researchers partitioned CD4+ cells into CD45RA+ naive and CD45RA-negative memory subsets. The sample originates from a study of shared clonotypes between healthy human individuals. General study results and limits: Naive CD4 clonotype sharing across a few donors was roughly 5%.

The sequence derives from a man aged 18 to 35 in good health. Sequencing was done on a sample of memory CD4+ T cells sorted from blood. This sample's subset: CD45RA-negative fraction. V is TRBV5-6 and J is TRBJ1-4; TRBD1 matches at 12 bases. CDR3 region: CASSLGTGGGNEKLFF. In DNA form, the CDR3 reads TGTGCCAGCAGCTTAGGGACAGGGGGCGGTAATGAAAAACTGTTTTTT.